This TCR beta chain was profiled in a study of shared clonotypes between healthy human individuals. Regarding the study as a whole: Specimens sampled were limited to blood, with tissue repertoires likely differing. Memory subsets had estimated richness that was generally smaller than that of naive subsets.

CDR3 size: 14 residues. Germline values: CDR1 SGHNT, CDR2 YYREEE (reference sequence). Trimming removed 5 bases at V and 5 bases at J, with 15 bases between. Naive CD8 cells lacked CD45RO, underwent positive selection for CCR7 and left out terminally differentiated effector memory CD45RA+ cells. The study drew its donors from healthy HIV-negative adults without recent acute infections or vaccinations. As concerns this clone: The target antigen is unknown.

Original data processing: Owing to the provision of junction-only sequences devoid of quality scores by immunoSEQ, filtering differed. Sequencing used immunoSEQ multiplex PCR; TCRdb keeps in-frame clones, though not all of them. V, J and clone size are taken as reported in that table, and D and trimming were inferred from the DNA itself. Here the sample spans millions of clones, approximately 95% being singletons. Sequencing used naive CD8+ T cells sorted from blood. The chain couples TRBV5-4 to TRBJ2-3; no reliable D call. The TCR comes from a man aged 18 to 30 in good health. The CDR3 sequence is CASRRTTIEDTQYF. Written as DNA, the CDR3 is TGTGCCAGCAGACGAACGACAATCGAAGATACGCAGTATTTT. Complete variable domain (other parts from reference TRBV5-4 and TRBJ2-3): ETGVTQSPTHLIKTRGQQVTLRCSSQSGHNTVSWYQQALGQGPQFIFQYYREEENGRGNFPPRFSGLQFPNYSSELNVNALELDDSALYLCASRRTTIEDTQYFGPGTRLTVL.